This is a list of T cell receptor beta chains from one sample in a study of identical twins. TCRdb re-derived calls from the 5' RACE reads in MiXCR, one entry per CDR3 protein. The table records around 490,000 distinct CDR3 sequences, 20% to 25% of them present only once. These data also featured in a second study, about yellow fever vaccine responses in identical twins.

Sequenced sample: CD4+ T cells sorted from blood. These TCRs come from a woman aged 18 to 35 in good health. Each CDR3 is given without its conserved first and last residue. Fields, in order: J gene, V gene, CDR3 protein.

J: TRBJ2-5; V: TRBV5-6; CDR3: ASSLRPTETQY
J: TRBJ2-4; V: TRBV3-1; CDR3: ASSPASGGAKNIQY
J: TRBJ1-1; V: TRBV4-2; CDR3: ASSQRQGELAEAF
J: TRBJ2-2; V: TRBV24-1; CDR3: ATSRSRWTPNTGELF
J: TRBJ2-2; V: TRBV19; CDR3: ASSHARGEGGELF
J: TRBJ2-3; V: TRBV5-1; CDR3: ASSLAISGSTDTQY
J: TRBJ2-1; V: TRBV12-3/TRBV12-4; CDR3: ASSPGREQF
J: TRBJ2-5; V: TRBV2; CDR3: ASRGYPETQY
J: TRBJ2-5; V: TRBV5-1; CDR3: ASSLEGTGETQY
J: TRBJ2-1; V: TRBV12-5; CDR3: ASGLVTGTTSRVSYNEQF
J: TRBJ1-1; V: TRBV13; CDR3: ASSQRRAEAF
J: TRBJ2-1; V: TRBV12-3/TRBV12-4; CDR3: ASSLASGVGNNEQF
J: TRBJ2-1; V: TRBV6-5; CDR3: ASSSTRGSYNEQF
J: TRBJ2-7; V: TRBV20-1; CDR3: SATGAGPPYEQY
J: TRBJ2-1; V: TRBV2; CDR3: ASSEGTSAYNEQF
J: TRBJ1-2; V: TRBV6-1; CDR3: ASSDQGGSNYGYT
J: TRBJ2-2; V: TRBV28; CDR3: ASSPGLTTGELF
J: TRBJ1-5; V: TRBV4-1; CDR3: ASSQEGRGRNQPQH
J: TRBJ2-5; V: TRBV20-1; CDR3: SAEGHRREETQY
J: TRBJ2-7; V: TRBV5-1; CDR3: ASTPRRGNEQY
J: TRBJ2-1; V: TRBV7-2; CDR3: ASSSSSGNPYNEQF
J: TRBJ2-4; V: TRBV2; CDR3: ASSEGGDIQY
J: TRBJ2-1; V: TRBV4-1; CDR3: ASSPEGPNDYNEQF
J: TRBJ1-5; V: TRBV5-1; CDR3: ASSFTGTGNQPQH
J: TRBJ1-6; V: TRBV15; CDR3: ATSRNRVPPLH
J: TRBJ2-1; V: TRBV4-1; CDR3: ASSQERALAQDNEQF
J: TRBJ1-1; V: TRBV12-3/TRBV12-4; CDR3: ASSLGLNTEAF
J: TRBJ1-5; V: TRBV4-1; CDR3: ASSRHRTGEFNQPQH
J: TRBJ2-3; V: TRBV20-1; CDR3: SALQLGAGTDTQY
J: TRBJ1-1; V: TRBV7-8; CDR3: ASSPRTGGFGTEAF
J: TRBJ2-7; V: TRBV12-3/TRBV12-4; CDR3: ASRQQGPEQY
J: TRBJ2-1; V: TRBV14; CDR3: ASSQSRNEQF
J: TRBJ2-5; V: TRBV7-2; CDR3: ASSSTELETQY
J: TRBJ2-7; V: TRBV21-1; CDR3: ASSKEGTSGLHYEQY
J: TRBJ2-1; V: TRBV5-6; CDR3: ASSFRTSGGAREQF